This is a list of T cell receptor beta chains from one sample in a study of blood T cell repertoires in COVID-19. The assay was immunoSEQ multiplex PCR, and TCRdb's table has in-frame clones only and misses some. The sample contains about 40,000 clones, 86% of which appear only once. The source material was peripheral blood. Every receptor here comes from a man aged 45 to 65 in a cohort sampled during active COVID-19. The CDR3 runs from the conserved cysteine through the conserved F or W. The order of the fields is clone size, J gene, V gene, D gene, CDR3 DNA, CDR3 protein. The D gene is left open where the match is weak. Clone size appears in some rows only: once, few, many, or a class for an expanded clone.

NA TRBJ2-3 TRBV7-9 NA TGTGCCAGCAGCCCCCCGCTAACCGTCACAGATACGCAGTATTTT CASSPPLTVTDTQYF
NA TRBJ2-3 TRBV10-3 NA TGTGCCATCAGTGACGGGGTTATCCCAGATACGCAGTATTTT CAISDGVIPDTQYF
NA TRBJ2-3 TRBV7-8 TRBD2 TGTGCCAGCAGCTTACTAGCGGGGGGGTCGGATACGCAGTATTTT CASSLLAGGSDTQYF
NA TRBJ2-5 TRBV4-1 NA TGCGCCAGCAGGGATCAGGGCCAAGAGACCCAGTACTTC CASRDQGQETQYF
NA TRBJ2-1 TRBV9 TRBD2 TGTGCCAGCAGCGTAGCAGGGACTACAGAGCCCTACAATGAGCAGTTCTTC CASSVAGTTEPYNEQFF
NA TRBJ2-1 TRBV7-3 NA TGTGCCAGCAGCTACGACCCGCCCTCGCGGAATGAGCAGTTCTTC CASSYDPPSRNEQFF
NA TRBJ1-5 TRBV6-1 NA TGTGCCAGCAGTGAACGATTGGGCATCAGCAATCAGCCCCAGCATTTT CASSERLGISNQPQHF
once TRBJ1-1 TRBV10-1 NA TGCGCCAGCAAGGAAACCCTCCAGGGCGCTGAAGCTTTCTTT CASKETLQGAEAFF
NA TRBJ2-3 TRBV10-2 TRBD2 TGCGCCAGCAGGGTTTGGACTAGCGGGAGCACAGATACGCAGTATTTT CASRVWTSGSTDTQYF
NA TRBJ1-1 TRBV25-1 NA TGTGCCAGCAGCCCGGACAGCTCCATGAACACTGAAGCTTTCTTT CASSPDSSMNTEAFF
NA TRBJ2-1 TRBV11-2 NA TGTGCCAGCAGCCCGGGGGGCCGGTGGGATGAGCAGTTCTTC CASSPGGRWDEQFF
NA TRBJ2-5 TRBV11-3 TRBD2 TGTGCCAGCAGCTTACGGGAAAATCGACTAGCGGGAGAACGGGAGACCCAGTACTTC CASSLRENRLAGERETQYF
NA TRBJ1-5 TRBV6-5 TRBD1 TGTGCCAGCAGTTACTACGACAGGGAGGATCAGCCCCAGCATTTT CASSYYDREDQPQHF
NA TRBJ2-1 TRBV4-1 TRBD2 TGCGCCAGCAGCCAACTAGCGGGGGAATACAATGAGCAGTTCTTC CASSQLAGEYNEQFF
NA TRBJ2-2 TRBV27 NA TGTGCCAGCAGTTTTTTACTGGCGGCGGGGACCGGGGAGCTGTTTTTT CASSFLLAAGTGELFF
once TRBJ2-7 TRBV4-3 NA TGCGCCAGCAGCCAATCTGCCGGGGGTCCCGGCCACGAGCAGTACTTC CASSQSAGGPGHEQYF
NA TRBJ2-1 TRBV7-9 TRBD2 TGTGCCAGCAGCTCGGGACTATCCAAGAGGAATGAGCAGTTCTTC CASSSGLSKRNEQFF
NA TRBJ2-3 TRBV6-5 TRBD2 TGTGCCAGCAGTATACTAGCGGGCACAGATACGCAGTATTTT CASSILAGTDTQYF
few TRBJ2-2 TRBV9 TRBD2 TGTGCCAGCAGCCCGGCTAGCGGGGGCTACACCGGGGAGCTGTTTTTT CASSPASGGYTGELFF
NA TRBJ2-1 TRBV19 TRBD2 TGTGCCAGTAGTCCGGGACTAGCGGGAGTACGTTCCTACAATGAGCAGTTCTTC CASSPGLAGVRSYNEQFF
NA TRBJ1-5 TRBV19 TRBD1 TGTGCCAGTTCTGATACAGGGGGAAATCAGCCCCAGCATTTT CASSDTGGNQPQHF
NA TRBJ1-2 TRBV27 NA TGTGCCAGCACCCCGGGGGGCGGGATGCGTGGCTACACCTTC CASTPGGGMRGYTF
NA TRBJ2-1 TRBV11-3 TRBD2 TGTGCCAGCAGCTTAACTGGCGGGGGGGTATACAATGAGCAGTTCTTC CASSLTGGGVYNEQFF
NA TRBJ2-2 TRBV9 NA TGTGCCAGCAGCGTACATGGAGGGAACGCTCTGGGCACCGGGGAGCTGTTTTTT CASSVHGGNALGTGELFF
NA TRBJ2-5 TRBV5-1 NA TGCGCCAGCAGTGGGCAACAAGAGACCCAGTACTTC CASSGQQETQYF
NA TRBJ1-2 TRBV13 TRBD1 TGTGCCAGCAGCTCTCAGGGGGATCCCTATGGCTACACCTTC CASSSQGDPYGYTF
NA TRBJ1-4 TRBV7-8 TRBD1 TGTGCCAGCAGCAACCGACAGGGAGTCTACGAAAAACTGTTTTTT CASSNRQGVYEKLFF
NA TRBJ2-7 TRBV7-2 TRBD1 TGTGCCAGCAGCCCCGCAGGGGGCGGCTACGAGCAGTACTTC CASSPAGGGYEQYF
NA TRBJ1-5 TRBV19 NA TGTGCCACGTCAGGGATCAATCAGCCCCAGCATTTT CATSGINQPQHF
NA TRBJ1-6 TRBV4-1 TRBD1 TGCGCCAGCAGCCAGGAACAGGGGGAGTATTCACCCCTCCACTTT CASSQEQGEYSPLHF
NA TRBJ1-2 TRBV2 NA TGTGCCAGCCCCGTAGGGGACTATGGCTACACCTTC CASPVGDYGYTF
NA TRBJ2-7 TRBV5-1 TRBD1 TGCGCCAGCAGCAGAGGACAGGGTCCATACGAGCAGTACTTC CASSRGQGPYEQYF
NA TRBJ1-4 TRBV6-5 NA TGTGCCAGCAGTTATTGGGACAAGGGGCGCCGTGAAAAACTGTTTTTT CASSYWDKGRREKLFF
once TRBJ2-1 TRBV4-1 TRBD2 TGCGCCAGCAGCCAAATACTAGCGGGAGGCCAGTATGAGCAGTTCTTC CASSQILAGGQYEQFF
NA TRBJ1-2 TRBV6-2/TRBV6-3 TRBD1 TGTGCCAGCAGTTGGGACAGCCCTAGAGGTGGCTACACCTTC CASSWDSPRGGYTF
NA TRBJ2-2 TRBV24-1 TRBD1 TGTGCCACCAGTGATTCTGGGGGACAGGACTTATCGAACACCGGGGAGCTGTTTTTT CATSDSGGQDLSNTGELFF
medium-sized TRBJ2-1 TRBV10-3 NA TGTGCCATCTCACTAGGGAATGAGCAGTTCTTC CAISLGNEQFF
NA TRBJ2-3 TRBV10-3 TRBD2 TGTGCCATAGGACTAGCGGGAGCGGTAGATACGCAGTATTTT CAIGLAGAVDTQYF
NA TRBJ2-7 TRBV4-1 TRBD1 TGCGCCAGCAGCCAAACCAATGGGGACAGGGTAAGCTTC CASSQTNGDRVSF
once TRBJ2-7 TRBV4-3 TRBD1 TGCGCCAGCAGCCAAGAGTCCGGGACAGGGCGATACGAGCAGTACTTC CASSQESGTGRYEQYF